The rows below give T cell receptor beta chains drawn from one sample of a study of T cell responses to AZD1222 COVID-19 vaccine. Repertoires were generated with immunoSEQ multiplex PCR, while TCRdb's copy carries only in-frame clones and drops some. The data show 75,000 to 100,000 clones, nearly 90% seen once. The sequencing used peripheral blood, collected on day 0 of AZD1222 vaccination. The receptors were gathered from an adult in good health. The CDR3 runs from the conserved cysteine through the conserved F or W. A D gene is named only where the DNA matches it firmly. Some rows mark clone size as missing; the rest say once, few, many or name a class of expanded clone.

CASSQDAIGASYEQYF TGCGCCAGCAGCCAAGATGCGATTGGGGCGTCCTACGAGCAGTACTTC NA TRBJ2-7 NA TRBV4-1
CASSKRGRGYGYTF TGTGCCAGCAGTAAAAGGGGGCGCGGCTATGGCTACACCTTC TRBD1 TRBJ1-2 NA TRBV11-1
CASSSGQGINQPQHF TGTGCCAGCAGCAGTGGACAGGGCATAAATCAGCCCCAGCATTTT TRBD1 TRBJ1-5 NA TRBV7-2
CASSPRGDYTGELFF TGCGCCAGCAGCCCGCGGGGGGATTACACCGGGGAGCTGTTTTTT TRBD2 TRBJ2-2 NA TRBV4-3
CAWSTQGGQPQHF TGTGCCTGGAGTACGCAGGGGGGGCAGCCCCAGCATTTT TRBD1 TRBJ1-5 NA TRBV30
CASSQLREKGTGELFF TGTGCCAGCAGCCAACTTAGGGAAAAGGGCACCGGGGAGCTGTTTTTT NA TRBJ2-2 NA TRBV3-1/TRBV3-2
CASSLSRQNTIYF TGTGCCAGCAGTTTAAGCAGGCAAAACACCATATATTTT NA TRBJ1-3 NA TRBV28
CAISRPVENSPLHF TGTGCCATCAGTCGCCCCGTGGAGAATTCACCCCTCCACTTT NA TRBJ1-6 NA TRBV10-3
CASSQDRPGGETQYF TGTGCCAGCAGCCAAGATCGTCCGGGTGGAGAGACCCAGTACTTC NA TRBJ2-5 NA TRBV3-1/TRBV3-2
CASSQDWASGETQYF TGTGCCAGCAGCCAAGATTGGGCCAGTGGGGAGACCCAGTACTTC NA TRBJ2-5 once TRBV3-1/TRBV3-2
CASSSDQNTQYF TGCGCCAGCAGCTCCGATCAAAATACGCAGTATTTT NA TRBJ2-3 NA TRBV5-1
CASSRTGGSNQPQHF TGTGCCAGCAGTCGGACAGGGGGATCGAATCAGCCCCAGCATTTT TRBD1 TRBJ1-5 NA TRBV6-5
CASSQEAPALKFNQPQHF TGTGCCAGCAGCCAAGAAGCACCAGCCCTTAAATTCAATCAGCCCCAGCATTTT NA TRBJ1-5 NA TRBV4-2
CAWRGGGYGYTF TGTGCCTGGAGGGGCGGAGGGTACGGCTACACCTTC NA TRBJ1-2 NA TRBV30
CASCPLDSGNTIYF TGTGCCAGCTGTCCTCTGGACTCTGGAAACACCATATATTTT NA TRBJ1-3 once TRBV18
CASSQIGTSVYEQFF TGCGCCAGCAGCCAAATCGGGACTAGCGTCTATGAGCAGTTCTTC TRBD2 TRBJ2-1 once TRBV4-1
CASAIGTGELFF TGTGCCAGCGCAATCGGCACCGGGGAGCTGTTTTTT NA TRBJ2-2 NA TRBV9
CASSVLPGLVNTGELFF TGTGCCAGCAGTGTCTTACCGGGACTGGTGAACACCGGGGAGCTGTTTTTT NA TRBJ2-2 NA TRBV27
CAWNSPGRGEEQFF TGTGCCTGGAATTCGCCCGGCAGGGGTGAGGAGCAGTTCTTC NA TRBJ2-1 NA TRBV30
CASKDQLYGYTF TGTGCCAGTAAGGACCAGCTATATGGCTACACCTTC NA TRBJ1-2 NA TRBV19
CSVEPLRGDYYGYTF TGCAGCGTTGAACCTCTTCGGGGGGATTACTATGGCTACACCTTC NA TRBJ1-2 NA TRBV29-1
CSVSGGNTEAFF TGCAGCGTCAGTGGGGGTAACACTGAAGCTTTCTTT NA TRBJ1-1 NA TRBV29-1
CASSRTGEGSDTQYF TGTGCCAGCAGCCGGACAGGGGAAGGGTCAGATACGCAGTATTTT TRBD1 TRBJ2-3 NA TRBV6-5
CASSRTQGGTEAFF TGCGCCAGCAGCCGGACCCAGGGGGGCACTGAAGCTTTCTTT TRBD1 TRBJ1-1 NA TRBV4-1
CASTSPQGRTGELFF TGTGCCAGTACCTCCCCACAGGGTCGAACCGGGGAGCTGTTTTTT NA TRBJ2-2 NA TRBV19
CASSVGSFSNSPLHF TGTGCCAGCAGCGTGGGCAGCTTTTCAAATTCACCCCTCCACTTT NA TRBJ1-6 NA TRBV9
CAWETHIGNTEAFF TGTGCCTGGGAAACCCATATCGGGAACACTGAAGCTTTCTTT NA TRBJ1-1 NA TRBV30
CASSLSNGYNEQFF TGTGCCAGCAGTTTATCGAACGGATACAATGAGCAGTTCTTC NA TRBJ2-1 NA TRBV27
CASSEPFGEAFF TGTGCCAGCAGTGAGCCCTTCGGTGAAGCTTTCTTT NA TRBJ1-1 NA TRBV2
CASSIASSGVETQYF TGTGCCAGTAGTATTGCTAGCTCGGGAGTGGAGACCCAGTACTTC NA TRBJ2-5 NA TRBV19
CASSRSDRGQETQYF TGCGCCAGCAGCCGCTCCGACCGCGGTCAAGAGACCCAGTACTTC NA TRBJ2-5 NA TRBV5-1
CSASTPGGGSYEQYF TGCAGTGCTAGTACCCCGGGCGGGGGTTCCTACGAGCAGTACTTC TRBD2 TRBJ2-7 NA TRBV20-1
CSASQLNTEAFF TGCAGTGCTAGTCAGTTGAACACTGAAGCTTTCTTT NA TRBJ1-1 NA TRBV20-1